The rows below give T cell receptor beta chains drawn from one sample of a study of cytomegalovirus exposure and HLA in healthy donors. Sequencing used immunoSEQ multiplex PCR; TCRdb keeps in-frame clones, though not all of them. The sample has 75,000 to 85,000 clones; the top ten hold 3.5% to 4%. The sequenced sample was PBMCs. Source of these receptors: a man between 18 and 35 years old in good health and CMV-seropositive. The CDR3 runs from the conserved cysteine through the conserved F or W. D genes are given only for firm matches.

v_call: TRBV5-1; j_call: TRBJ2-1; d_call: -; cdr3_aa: CASSAQWSSYNEQFF; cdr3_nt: TGCGCCAGCAGCGCCCAGTGGAGCTCCTACAATGAGCAGTTCTTC
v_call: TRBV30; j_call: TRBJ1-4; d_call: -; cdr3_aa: CAWGDIRGAREKLFF; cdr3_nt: TGTGCCTGGGGTGACATACGGGGGGCGCGTGAAAAACTGTTTTTT
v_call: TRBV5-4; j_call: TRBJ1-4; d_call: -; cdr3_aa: CASSLGQDEKLFF; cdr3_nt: TGTGCCAGCAGCTTGGGGCAGGATGAAAAACTGTTTTTT
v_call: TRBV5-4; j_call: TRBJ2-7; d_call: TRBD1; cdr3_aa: CASSFFSTGTPRSYF; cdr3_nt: TGTGCCAGCAGCTTTTTCTCGACAGGGACGCCTCGGTCGTACTTC
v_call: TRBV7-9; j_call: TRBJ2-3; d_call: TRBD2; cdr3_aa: CASSLSSGGIMDTQYF; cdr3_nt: TGTGCCAGCAGCTTGTCTAGCGGGGGGATCATGGATACGCAGTATTTT
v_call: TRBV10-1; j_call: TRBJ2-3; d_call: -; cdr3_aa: CASSADRLDTQYF; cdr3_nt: TGCGCCAGCAGTGCGGACAGATTAGATACGCAGTATTTT
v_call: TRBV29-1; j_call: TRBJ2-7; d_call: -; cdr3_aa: CSVEDSREQYF; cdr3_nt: TGCAGCGTTGAAGATAGTCGCGAGCAGTACTTC
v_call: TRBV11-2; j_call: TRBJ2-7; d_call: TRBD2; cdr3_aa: CASSLAPSGIYEQYF; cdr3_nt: TGTGCCAGCAGCTTAGCCCCTAGCGGAATATACGAGCAGTACTTC
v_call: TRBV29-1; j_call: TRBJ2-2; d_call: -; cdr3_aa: CSASTGPNTGELFF; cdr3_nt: TGCAGCGCTTCCACAGGGCCGAACACCGGGGAGCTGTTTTTT
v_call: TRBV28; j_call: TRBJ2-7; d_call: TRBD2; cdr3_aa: CASSPPPGLGGFEQYF; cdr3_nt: TGTGCCAGCAGTCCTCCGCCGGGACTAGGAGGTTTCGAGCAGTACTTC